Shown below are 31 T cell receptor beta chains from a single sample sequenced in a study of blood T cell repertoires in COVID-19. The table came from immunoSEQ multiplex PCR; TCRdb's copy has only in-frame clones and leaves some out. The table shows under 550,000 clones, with around nine tenths occurring only once. The sample consisted of peripheral blood. These receptors were taken from a man younger than 35 with COVID-19, enrolled during active disease.

The chain employs TRBV10-3 and TRBJ2-1; 8 positions agree with TRBD2. Germline CDR1 and CDR2: ENHRY and SYGVKD. CDR3 length equals 14 residues. V was pared by 9 bases and J by 7 bases, with 11 bases of the junction left unmatched. CDR3 sequence reads: CAIFSGERGNEQFF. As DNA, the CDR3 is TGTGCCATTTTTAGCGGGGAAAGGGGGAATGAGCAGTTCTTC.

J is TRBJ2-1 and V is TRBV5-7, with D possibly matching TRBD2 (8 bases). TRBV5-7 qualifies as an ORF whose function is uncertain. V was clipped by 6 bases and J by 0 bases, with 16 bases between them. The CDR3 has 16 amino acids. The CDR3: CASNSGGDSSYNEQFF. Here the CDR3 DNA reads TGTGCCAGCAACTCCGGGGGGGACAGCTCCTACAATGAGCAGTTCTTC.

The chain couples TRBV23-1 to TRBJ2-1, with a tentative D call TRBD2 (5 bases). TRBV23-1 is an ORF; its function is uncertain. Between the trimmed V and J ends, which lost 8 bases and 0 bases, there was a span of 14 bases. The CDR3 loop spans 15 amino acids. As DNA, the CDR3 is TGCGCCAGCGCCACCACTAGGAGCTCCTACAATGAGCAGTTCTTC. It translates to CASATTRSSYNEQFF.

The table lists this clone with a few counts. The genes are TRBV19 and TRBJ2-4, with D possibly matching TRBD1 (5 bases). V was shortened by 4 bases and J by 0 bases, with 22 bases between the two germline ends. The CDR3 has 19 amino acids. In germline, CDR1 is LNHDA, CDR2 SQIVND (reference sequence). The CDR3 region is CASSTSLGVQDLAKNIQYF. The CDR3 nucleotides read TGTGCCAGTAGTACTTCTTTAGGGGTCCAAGATTTAGCCAAAAACATTCAGTACTTC.

This clone was observed a single time. This chain joins TRBV6-6 and TRBJ1-1; D not resolved. Trimming removed 6 bases at V and 0 bases at J, with 14 bases between. Germline V CDR1 and CDR2: MNHNY, SVGAGI (reference sequence). The length of the CDR3 is 15 residues. The CDR3 bases are TGTGCCAGCAGGAGCGGTGGACTTTTGAACACTGAAGCTTTCTTT. Protein product: CASRSGGLLNTEAFF.

The chain is built from TRBV4-1 and TRBJ1-1; no definite D call. The length of the CDR3 is 12 residues. Trimming removed 4 bases at V and 11 bases at J, with 14 bases between. CDR1 and CDR2 from the germline V gene are MGHRA and YSYEKL. This CDR3 is CASSPRPRVAFF. CDR3 in DNA: TGCGCCAGCAGCCCCAGACCCCGGGTGGCTTTCTTT.

The chain uses TRBV5-4 and TRBJ2-6, with TRBD1 as a possible D gene (6 bases). The V end was cut by 3 bases, the J end by 4 bases, with 11 bases between. Germline V CDR1 and CDR2: SGHNT, YYREEE (reference sequence). The CDR3 has 15 amino acids. CDR3 in amino acids: CASSWGRAGANVLTF. The CDR3 DNA reads as TGTGCCAGCAGCTGGGGGCGAGCCGGGGCCAACGTCCTGACTTTC.

This chain joins TRBV5-1 and TRBJ2-5, with D perhaps TRBD1 (5 bases). Per germline, CDR1 SGHRS and CDR2 YFSETQ. This CDR3 is 15 amino acids long. Trimming stripped 0 bases from V and 7 bases from J, with 16 bases between. The CDR3 here is CASSLVNGPQGTQYF. The CDR3 DNA is TGCGCCAGCAGCTTGGTTAATGGACCCCAGGGGACCCAGTACTTC.

V and J are TRBV2 and TRBJ2-7; a weak D match, TRBD2 (5 bases). The CDR3 is made up of 13 amino acids. The V gene lost 5 bases and the J gene lost 2 bases, with 10 bases spanning the gap. The germline gives CDR1 SNHLY, CDR2 FYNNEI. The CDR3 bases are TGTGCCAGCAGTCGGGAAAGAGCCTACGAGCAGTACTTC. It translates to CASSRERAYEQYF.

The genes are TRBV29-1 and TRBJ2-2; D is perhaps TRBD1 (6 bases). Trimming stripped 4 bases from V and 7 bases from J, with 10 bases between. The CDR3 is 12 residues long. Germline CDR1 SQVTM, CDR2 ANQGSEA. The CDR3 spells CSVGVGHGELFF. The CDR3 nucleotides read TGCAGCGTTGGAGTGGGACACGGGGAGCTGTTTTTT.

This rearrangement joins TRBV7-9 to TRBJ2-5; TRBD2 matches at 8 bases. The CDR3 is made up of 14 amino acids. The V gene's germline CDR1 is SEHNR and CDR2 FQNEAQ (reference sequence). J lost 4 bases, V lost 3 bases, and 4 bases had no gene match. This chain's CDR3 is CASSLIREGETQYF. The CDR3, as DNA: TGTGCCAGCAGCTTGATCCGGGAGGGAGAGACCCAGTACTTC.

The chain carries TRBV28 and TRBJ2-6; weak D call: TRBD1 (5 bases). Germline V gene sequence: CDR1 MDHEN, CDR2 SYDVKM. There are 17 residues in the CDR3. V was pared by 5 bases and J by 0 bases, with 14 bases between. The DNA of the CDR3 is TGTGCCAGCAGTCCCCCGACAGCCCACTCTGGGGCCAACGTCCTGACTTTC. This codes for CASSPPTAHSGANVLTF.

The chain uses TRBV7-8 and TRBJ2-5, with 8 bases lining up with TRBD2. The CDR3 contains 13 residues. CDR1 and CDR2 from the germline V gene are SGHVS and FQNEAQ. V dropped 5 bases and J dropped 7; count of bases not matched to a gene: 6. For the CDR3, the DNA is TGTGCCAGCAGCACGAGCGGGGGCGGGACCCAGTACTTC. It codes for CASSTSGGGTQYF.

This chain connects TRBV28 to TRBJ2-7; D possibly corresponds to TRBD2 (6 bases). The CDR3 is made up of 14 amino acids. Between the trimmed V and J ends, which lost 7 bases and 2 bases, there was a span of 15 bases. CDR1 and CDR2 from the germline V gene are MDHEN and SYDVKM. DNA of the CDR3: TGTGCCAGCACTAGGGGAGGCCCTGCCTACGAGCAGTACTTC. It yields the protein CASTRGGPAYEQYF.

V usage is TRBV24-1 and J usage is TRBJ2-3; 13 positions match TRBD2. The germline CDR1 and CDR2 sequences are KGHDR and SFDVKD. The CDR3 contains 20 residues. V was clipped by 3 bases and J by 2 bases; unmatched bases: 13. CDR3 in DNA: TGTGCCACCAGTGATATAACTAGCGGGAGGGCCCTACACTACACAGATACGCAGTATTTT. Its protein product is CATSDITSGRALHYTDTQYF.

The rearrangement joins TRBV7-8 to TRBJ2-3; D perhaps matches TRBD1 (6 bases). The CDR3 sequence is 14 residues long. Germline CDR1 reads SGHVS; CDR2 reads FQNEAQ. Trimming removed 5 bases at V and 7 bases at J, with 16 bases between. For the CDR3, the DNA is TGTGCCAGCAGCCCCAACCTACAGGGCAATACGCAGTATTTT. Protein product: CASSPNLQGNTQYF.

This chain links TRBV5-1 with TRBJ2-3; no clear D gene. Trimming cost V 4 bases and J 4 bases, with 10 bases left between them. The CDR3 extends over 13 amino acids. The germline CDR1 and CDR2 sequences are SGHRS and YFSETQ. Here the CDR3 DNA reads TGCGCCAGCAGCACCCAGTCCCCAGATACGCAGTATTTT. Translated: CASSTQSPDTQYF.

This chain uses TRBV30 with TRBJ2-4; TRBD2 aligns across 8 bases. Germline CDR1 and CDR2: GTSNPN and SVGIG (reference sequence). V was pared by 3 bases and J by 6 bases, with 7 bases of the junction left unmatched. The CDR3 runs 14 residues. This CDR3 is CAWSSGGASNIQYF. The DNA of the CDR3 is TGTGCCTGGAGCTCCGGGGGGGCCTCAAACATTCAGTACTTC.

The chain combines TRBV3-1 (or the pseudogene TRBV3-2) with TRBJ2-3, with TRBD2 matching over 9 bases. The CDR3 loop spans 18 amino acids. J gave up 1 base and V 4 bases, and 12 bases lay outside the gene matches. Germline V gives CDR1 LGHDT, CDR2 YNNKEL (reference sequence). The CDR3 DNA is TGTGCCAGCAGCCTCCGGACTAGCGTGAGTTTCGGCACAGATACGCAGTATTTT. It specifies CASSLRTSVSFGTDTQYF.

V is TRBV9 and J is TRBJ1-2, with TRBD1 identical over 11 bases. This CDR3 is built from 15 residues. J gave up 8 bases and V 3 bases, and 9 bases lay outside the gene matches. Germline V gene data show CDR1 as SGDLS and CDR2 as YYNGEE. The CDR3 nucleotides are TGTGCCAGCAGCGGACAGGGACAGGGGGATATGGGCTACACCTTC. Its translation is CASSGQGQGDMGYTF.

This chain uses TRBV9 with TRBJ2-3, with TRBD2 matching over 14 bases. Per germline, CDR1 SGDLS and CDR2 YYNGEE. The CDR3 is made up of 17 amino acids. J lost 6 bases, V lost 3 bases, and 9 bases had no gene match. For the CDR3, the DNA is TGTGCCAGCAGCGAACTAGGACTAGCGGGAGGTCTGGATACGCAGTATTTT. It translates to CASSELGLAGGLDTQYF.

This clone was observed a few times. This CDR3 reads CASSVSRGGDTQYF. For the CDR3, the DNA is TGTGCCAGCAGTGTATCCCGGGGGGGCGATACGCAGTATTTT. The J gene is TRBJ2-3, the V gene TRBV2, with 8 bases that match TRBD2. Germline V gene lookup returns CDR1 SNHLY and CDR2 FYNNEI. Unmatched junction bases numbered 6, after V lost 4 bases and J lost 6 bases. This CDR3 is 14 amino acids long.

V gene TRBV6-5 combines with J gene TRBJ1-4; the D gene is possibly TRBD1 (5 bases). CDR1 and CDR2 (germline): MNHEY, SVGAGI. V lost 0 bases and J lost 8, with 16 bases in between. The CDR3 is 16 residues long. CDR3 sequence: CASSYSGEQNSEKLFF. The CDR3 bases are TGTGCCAGCAGTTACTCAGGGGAACAAAATTCAGAAAAACTGTTTTTT.

This chain connects TRBV30 to TRBJ2-1; no definite D call. The germline CDR1 and CDR2 sequences are GTSNPN and SVGIG (reference sequence). The CDR3 loop spans 13 amino acids. The ends were cut back, 3 bases at V and 15 bases at J, with 21 bases in the middle. DNA of the CDR3: TGTGCCTGGAGACGTCTCGTCGGAGTGGGTCCGTTCTTC. It codes for CAWRRLVGVGPFF.

The chain uses TRBV24-1 and TRBJ2-3; 12 nucleotides match TRBD2. CDR3 length: 17 residues. In germline, CDR1 is KGHDR, CDR2 SFDVKD. V shed 3 bases and J 0 bases; nucleotides not matched to a gene: 3. DNA for the CDR3: TGTGCCACCAGTGATGACGGGACTAGCGGGAGCACAGATACGCAGTATTTT. As protein: CATSDDGTSGSTDTQYF.

The V gene is TRBV1, the J gene TRBJ2-3; no check of the table's D call, TRBD2, against the DNA was made. TRBV1 is a pseudogene segment. CDR3 length: 10 amino acids. The DNA of the CDR3 is TGCACCAGCAGCCGACTCCTGCAGTATTTT. This codes for CTSSRLLQYF.

V usage is TRBV7-2 and J usage is TRBJ1-4, with 8 bases that match TRBD1. Germline CDR1 and CDR2: SGHTA and FQGNSA. This CDR3 is 16 amino acids long. The J segment lost 4 bases and the V segment lost 5 bases, leaving 9 bases of the junction unmatched. CDR3 nucleotide sequence: TGTGCCAGCAGCCCTGGTGTGGGACAGGTTAATGAAAAACTGTTTTTT. This translates into CASSPGVGQVNEKLFF.

The J gene is TRBJ2-5, the V gene TRBV7-9, with D hard to call. Per germline, CDR1 SEHNR and CDR2 FQNEAQ (reference sequence). V was clipped by 1 base and J by 0 bases, with 6 bases between them. CDR3 length: 14 amino acids. The CDR3 sequence: CASSLVAYQETQYF. CDR3 DNA sequence: TGTGCCAGCAGCTTAGTCGCGTACCAAGAGACCCAGTACTTC.

CDR3 in amino acids: CSVPAVRPNTEAFF. In DNA, the CDR3 is TGCAGCGTCCCGGCGGTCCGCCCGAACACTGAAGCTTTCTTT. This chain joins TRBV29-1 and TRBJ1-1; unclear D gene. Trimming shortened V by 6 bases and J by 1 base, and 15 bases separated the two germline ends. Germline V gene data show CDR1 as SQVTM and CDR2 as ANQGSEA. The CDR3 length is 14 residues.

The gene calls are TRBV6-5 and TRBJ1-1; 7 bases are a match to TRBD1. From germline, CDR1 is MNHEY and CDR2 SVGAGI. J was trimmed by 5 bases and V by 8 bases; bases with no gene match: 8. The CDR3 runs 13 residues. CDR3 DNA: TGTGCCAGCTCCACCGAGGGACAGACTGAAGCTTTCTTT. Protein: CASSTEGQTEAFF.

The chain combines TRBV2 with TRBJ2-4; no reliable D call. The germline V gene has CDR1 SNHLY and CDR2 FYNNEI. Between the trimmed V and J ends, which lost 4 bases and 5 bases, there was a span of 6 bases. The CDR3 is 12 residues long. The CDR3 spells CASSVLQNIQYF. The CDR3 nucleotides are TGTGCCAGCAGTGTACTTCAAAACATTCAGTACTTC.